The subject of this entry is one T cell receptor (beta chain). The method was immunoSEQ multiplex PCR; TCRdb's version includes in-frame clones alone and lacks a portion of them. The sample shows roughly 53,000 clones, about 92% of them seen only once. The germline CDR1 and CDR2 sequences are SGHDT and YYEEEE. Deletions cut 0 bases from V and 9 bases from J, with 9 bases between. The CDR3 runs 12 residues. The data derive from a study of T cell changes during pregnancy in multiple sclerosis. The origin of this receptor is a female donor with multiple sclerosis, enrolled in a pregnancy study. V gene TRBV5-6 combines with J gene TRBJ2-5; no clear D. Sequenced here: CD8+ T cells from peripheral blood mononuclear cells, sampled before pregnancy. The CDR3 DNA follows: TGTGCCAGCAGCTTGGGGGCCACACCCCAGTACTTC. The encoded protein is CASSLGATPQYF.